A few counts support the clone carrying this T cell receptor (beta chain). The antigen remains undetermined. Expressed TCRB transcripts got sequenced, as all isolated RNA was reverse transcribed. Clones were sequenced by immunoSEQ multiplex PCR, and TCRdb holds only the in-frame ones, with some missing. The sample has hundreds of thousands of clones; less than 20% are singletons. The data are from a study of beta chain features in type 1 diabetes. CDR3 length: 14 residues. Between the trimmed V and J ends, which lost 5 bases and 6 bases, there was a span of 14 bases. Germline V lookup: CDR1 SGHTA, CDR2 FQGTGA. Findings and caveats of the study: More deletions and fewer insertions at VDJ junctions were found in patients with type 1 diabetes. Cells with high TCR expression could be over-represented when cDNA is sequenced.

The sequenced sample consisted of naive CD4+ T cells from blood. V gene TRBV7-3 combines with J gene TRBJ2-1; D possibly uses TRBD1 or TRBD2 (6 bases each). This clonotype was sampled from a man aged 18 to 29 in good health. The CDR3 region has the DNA TGTGCCAGCAGCCAGAACAGGGAGGTCAATGAGCAGTTCTTC. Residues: CASSQNREVNEQFF.